The T cell receptor beta chain described here comes from a study of OX40 agonist ivuxolimab in advanced cancers. TCRdb keeps only in-frame clones here, not all; method: immunoSEQ multiplex PCR. The sample lists about 82,000 clones; around 90% were seen once. Baseline, cycle 4 day 1, and cycle 7 day 1 were the blood sampling points. This CDR3 contains 13 residues. Germline V gene lookup returns CDR1 SGHDT and CDR2 YYEEEE. The TCR sequence derives from an adult with an advanced solid tumor such as melanoma, head and neck, liver or kidney cancer. The specimen comprised CD4+ or CD8+ T cells sorted from blood, sampled in a trial of the OX40 agonist ivuxolimab. The chain carries TRBV5-6 and TRBJ2-5; D gene unclear. The DNA of the CDR3 is TGTGCGACCTCCCGGGTAACTCAAGAGACCCAGTACTTC. Translation: CATSRVTQETQYF.